This TCR beta chain was sequenced during a study of T cells in Graves' hyperthyroidism and ophthalmopathy. Notes on the study in general: Peripheral blood also featured most of the thyroid clonotypes expanded above 0.001.

Notes on this clonotype: Its specificity is not known.

Ophthalmopathy patients had Clinical Activity Score at least 3, NOSPECS grade at least 4, duration under 3 months. TCR beta CDR3 sequences were amplified from RNA transcripts. In the first-round RT-PCR of the TCR CDR3, the HTBI primer set was used. TCRdb re-analysed the multiplex PCR reads in MiXCR, keeping a single row per CDR3 protein. This sample has over 450,000 distinct CDR3 sequences, with 15% to 20% found just once. This clonotype was obtained from a woman aged 18-30 years with Graves' ophthalmopathy. Source material: blood.

The CDR3 loop reads CAAAGSGGFEQYF. As DNA, the CDR3 is TGTGCCGCGGCGGGGTCAGGGGGCTTCGAGCAGTACTTC. The rearrangement joins TRBV6-1 to TRBJ2-7; 8 bases match TRBD1. The CDR3 covers 13 residues. Trimming removed 11 bases from V and 6 bases from J; junction bases left unmatched: 12. Germline CDR1 reads MNHNS; CDR2 reads SASEGT.